These T cell receptor beta chains were read from a single sample in a study of memory CD4+ T cells and cytomegalovirus serostatus. The method was immunoSEQ multiplex PCR; TCRdb's version includes in-frame clones alone and lacks a portion of them. The sample yields 80,000 or so clones, around 82% seen once. The specimen sequenced was memory CD4+ T cells from blood. The receptors come from an adult in good health and CMV-seropositive. The CDR3 runs from the conserved cysteine through the conserved F or W. D genes are given only for firm matches. Size tells how often a clone was seen (once, few, many) or the class of an expanded clone, and some rows leave it out.

clone_size j_call v_call d_call cdr3_nt cdr3_aa
- TRBJ1-1 TRBV6-1 - TGTGCCAGCAGCAGCCCGGGGGGGGCCACTGAAGCTTTCTTT CASSSPGGATEAFF
- TRBJ1-1 TRBV5-1 - TGCGCCAGCAGCAGAGACAGTCAAGCTTTCTTT CASSRDSQAFF
once TRBJ1-2 TRBV28 - TGTGCCAGCAGAACCTTTAACTATGGCTACACCTTC CASRTFNYGYTF
- TRBJ1-2 TRBV7-9 TRBD1 TGTGCCAGCAGCTTAGCGTCTGGGACAGCCTATGGCTACACCTTC CASSLASGTAYGYTF
- TRBJ2-1 TRBV2 TRBD1 TGTGCCAGCAGTCGACAGGGAATCAATGAGCAGTTCTTC CASSRQGINEQFF
- TRBJ1-2 TRBV27 - TGTGCCAGCAGTCGAGGGAGAGCCTATGGCTACACCTTC CASSRGRAYGYTF
- TRBJ1-4 TRBV28 - TGTGCCAGCAGCATTCAACAGCAGACAACTAATGAAAAACTGTTTTTT CASSIQQQTTNEKLFF
- TRBJ2-3 TRBV9 - TGTGCCAGCAGCCCCCAGTTCACAGATACGCAGTATTTT CASSPQFTDTQYF
- TRBJ1-5 TRBV30 TRBD1 TGTGCCTGGAGTAGGGACAGGGGACACTTCAGGAGCAATCAGCCCCAGCATTTT CAWSRDRGHFRSNQPQHF
once TRBJ2-2 TRBV27 TRBD2 TGTGCCAGCAGTTTTTTACCCGGGACTAGGGACACCGGGGAGCTGTTTTTT CASSFLPGTRDTGELFF
- TRBJ1-5 TRBV7-8 - TGTGCCAGCAGCTTCTCCGGAAGCAATCAGCCCCAGCATTTT CASSFSGSNQPQHF
- TRBJ2-1 TRBV5-6 TRBD1 TGTGCCAGCACCCGGACAGGGGGAAATGAGCAGTTCTTC CASTRTGGNEQFF
- TRBJ2-1 TRBV10-3 - TGTGCCATCAGTGATCCAGACTACAATGAGCAGTTCTTC CAISDPDYNEQFF
- TRBJ1-4 TRBV29-1 - TGCAGCGTTGGGACCGGGACCCCTTACGACAATGAAAAACTGTTTTTT CSVGTGTPYDNEKLFF
- TRBJ1-3 TRBV9 - TGTGCCAGCAGCGATCAGTTGGTAGCTGGAAACACCATATATTTT CASSDQLVAGNTIYF
- TRBJ2-3 TRBV27 - TGTGCCAGCAGTTCGCGGACAGGAGGGAACACAGATACGCAGTATTTT CASSSRTGGNTDTQYF
- TRBJ2-3 TRBV9 TRBD2 TGTGCCAGCAGTGCTAGCGGAATGAGCACAGATACGCAGTATTTT CASSASGMSTDTQYF
- TRBJ1-2 TRBV6-5 - TGTGCCAGCAGTTACTCGATTTTGGCCTTCTATGGCTACACCTTC CASSYSILAFYGYTF
- TRBJ1-4 TRBV30 - TGTGCCTGGAGTGTACCGTGGCAGGGGCGGGAAAAACTGTTTTTT CAWSVPWQGREKLFF
few TRBJ1-2 TRBV7-9 - TGTGCCAGCAGGACGGGGACATTCGGTGGAGGCTACACCTTC CASRTGTFGGGYTF
- TRBJ2-7 TRBV5-5 TRBD1 TGTGCCAGCAGCTTCCGACAGGGCTCCTACGAGCAGTACTTC CASSFRQGSYEQYF
- TRBJ1-2 TRBV5-1 - TGCGCCAGCAGCGGGGACTTTCAGGGGGGCTACACCTTC CASSGDFQGGYTF
- TRBJ1-6 TRBV5-1 - TGCGCCAGCAGTCGGGGAGACGGACGCCTTAATTCACCCCTCCACTTT CASSRGDGRLNSPLHF
- TRBJ1-2 TRBV15 TRBD1 TGTGCCACCAGACGAGCGGTTCGGACAGGGGGCGCCAGGGATGGCTACACCTTC CATRRAVRTGGARDGYTF
- TRBJ2-7 TRBV20-1 - TGCAGTGCTAGGTCCACCTACGAGCAGTACTTC CSARSTYEQYF
- TRBJ2-2 TRBV15 TRBD1 TGTGCCACCAGCAGAGATCGGGACAGCCTGTCCCGGCTGTTTTTT CATSRDRDSLSRLFF
- TRBJ1-1 TRBV11-3 - TGTGCCAGCAGCTTAGGTTCCGGGGGCGGTTTCACTGAAGCTTTCTTT CASSLGSGGGFTEAFF
- TRBJ1-4 TRBV5-1 - TGCGCCAGCAGCTTGGCGGTTCCAGGAGGTAATGAAAAACTGTTTTTT CASSLAVPGGNEKLFF
- TRBJ1-2 TRBV7-9 - TGTGCCAGCAGCTTAGAGGACCGTTTCGAGATAAACTATGGCTACACCTTC CASSLEDRFEINYGYTF
- TRBJ2-7 TRBV27 TRBD2 TGTGCCAGCAGTCCAAGGGGCGGGGGGGCCTACGAGCAGTACTTC CASSPRGGGAYEQYF
- TRBJ1-4 TRBV7-2 - TGTGCCAGCAGCTTAGGTGGCCAGGGAGGGAAACTGTTTTTT CASSLGGQGGKLFF
few TRBJ1-3 TRBV30 - TGTGCCTGGAGTGTTTCCAAGAACTCTGGAAACACCATATATTTT CAWSVSKNSGNTIYF
- TRBJ2-7 TRBV7-9 TRBD1 TGTGCCAGCAGCGACCTAGACAGGGGCTACGAGCAGTACTTC CASSDLDRGYEQYF
- TRBJ2-1 TRBV6-6 - TGTGCCAGCAGTCCCACCCACTCCTACAATGAGCAGTTCTTC CASSPTHSYNEQFF
- TRBJ1-3 TRBV5-1 TRBD1 TGCGCCAGCAGTCTGGACAGGCTTTCTGGAAACACCATATATTTT CASSLDRLSGNTIYF
- TRBJ1-1 TRBV18 TRBD1 TGTGCCAGCTCACCGACAGGGGGCACTGAAGCTTTCTTT CASSPTGGTEAFF
- TRBJ1-3 TRBV9 - TGTGCCAGCAGCGTAGAGGGGTCTGGAAACACCATATATTTT CASSVEGSGNTIYF
few TRBJ1-5 TRBV19 - TGTGCCAGTAGTACCGGGGGACCCCAGCATTTT CASSTGGPQHF
- TRBJ2-3 TRBV11-3 - TGTGCCAGCAGCTTTGGCTTAGCGGATACAGATACGCAGTATTTT CASSFGLADTDTQYF
few TRBJ2-7 TRBV7-2 TRBD2 TGTGCCAGCAGCTTAGATGGCGGGGGGTCCTACGAGCAGTACTTC CASSLDGGGSYEQYF
- TRBJ1-1 TRBV28 - TGTGCCAGCAGTTCTTCATCGGCGTACACGAACACTGAAGCTTTCTTT CASSSSSAYTNTEAFF
- TRBJ1-5 TRBV15 - TGTGCCACCAGCAGAGATTATAGGTTAGGTTATCATGTCAACAATCAGCCCCAGCATTTT CATSRDYRLGYHVNNQPQHF
few TRBJ2-5 TRBV19 - TGTGCCAGTAGTATGTCCCCTGGACAAGAGACCCAGTACTTC CASSMSPGQETQYF
few TRBJ1-4 TRBV7-9 - TGTGCCAGCAGCTTAGCGCTGGGTGGTGCCGGTGAAAAACTGTTTTTT CASSLALGGAGEKLFF
- TRBJ2-3 TRBV7-2 TRBD2 TGTGCCAGCAGCGGACGACTAGCGGGGAATGTGGATACGCAGTATTTT CASSGRLAGNVDTQYF
- TRBJ1-2 TRBV19 - TGTGCCAGTAGTATCAAGGACGCAGGTGGCTGCACCTTC CASSIKDAGGCTF
- TRBJ2-7 TRBV7-2 TRBD2 TGTGCCAGCAGCCGTCAGCGGGGGGCCTACGAGCAGTACTTC CASSRQRGAYEQYF
- TRBJ1-5 TRBV18 - TGTGCCAGCTCACCACGAGGACGGGAACAGCCCCAGCATTTT CASSPRGREQPQHF
- TRBJ2-5 TRBV10-3 TRBD1 TGTGCCACGAAGGCGGGGCGGGACAGGGACTTGGAGACCCAGTACTTC CATKAGRDRDLETQYF
- TRBJ1-2 TRBV5-1 - TGCGCCAGCAGCTTGGAGAACAATTACTATGGCTACACCTTC CASSLENNYYGYTF
- TRBJ2-1 TRBV19 - TGTGCCAGTAGTATTGAGCTGGACGGAGGGAATGAGCAGTTCTTC CASSIELDGGNEQFF
- TRBJ2-1 TRBV12-5 TRBD2 TGTGCTAGTGCCGCGACTAGCTTCTACAATGAGCAGTTCTTC CASAATSFYNEQFF
- TRBJ1-5 TRBV10-3 TRBD1 TGTGCCGCTAGGACAGGGGGCGAGCCCCAGCATTTT CAARTGGEPQHF
few TRBJ1-1 TRBV7-9 - TGTGCCAGCAGCTTAGCCTCGAACAGGGTTAGGGCTTTCTTT CASSLASNRVRAFF
- TRBJ2-7 TRBV7-9 - TGTGCCAGCAGCTTATCTCGGGAGCAGTACTTC CASSLSREQYF
- TRBJ2-5 TRBV20-1 - TGCAGTGCTAAACTTCGAGCGACCCAGTACTTC CSAKLRATQYF
- TRBJ1-1 TRBV18 TRBD1 TGTGCCAGCTCACCATCGGGACAGAGCATCAGGGACACTGAAGCTTTCTTT CASSPSGQSIRDTEAFF